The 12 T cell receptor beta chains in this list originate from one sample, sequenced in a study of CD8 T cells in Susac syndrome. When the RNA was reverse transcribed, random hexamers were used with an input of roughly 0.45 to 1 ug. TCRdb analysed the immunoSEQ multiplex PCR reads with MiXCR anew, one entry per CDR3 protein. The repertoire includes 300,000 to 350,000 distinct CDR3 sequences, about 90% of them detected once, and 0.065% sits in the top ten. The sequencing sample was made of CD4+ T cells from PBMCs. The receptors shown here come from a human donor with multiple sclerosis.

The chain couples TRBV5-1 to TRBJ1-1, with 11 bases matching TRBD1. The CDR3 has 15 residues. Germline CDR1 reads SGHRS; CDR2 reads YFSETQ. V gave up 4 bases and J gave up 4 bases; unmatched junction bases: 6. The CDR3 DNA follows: TGCGCCAGCAGCAGACAGGGACAGGGGGGCACTGAAGCTTTCTTT. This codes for CASSRQGQGGTEAFF.

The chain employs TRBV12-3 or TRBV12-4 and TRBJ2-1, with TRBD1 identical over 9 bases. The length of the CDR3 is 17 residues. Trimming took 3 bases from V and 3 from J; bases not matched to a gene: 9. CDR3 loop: CASSLGWDRESYNEQFF. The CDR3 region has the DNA TGTGCCAGCAGTTTGGGGTGGGACAGGGAAAGCTACAATGAGCAGTTCTTC.

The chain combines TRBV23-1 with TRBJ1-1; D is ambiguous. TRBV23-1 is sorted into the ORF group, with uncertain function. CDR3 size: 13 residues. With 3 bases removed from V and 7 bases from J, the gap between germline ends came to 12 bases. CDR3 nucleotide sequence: TGCGCCAGCAGTCATTTCCTCCCCCATGAAGCTTTCTTT. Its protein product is CASSHFLPHEAFF.

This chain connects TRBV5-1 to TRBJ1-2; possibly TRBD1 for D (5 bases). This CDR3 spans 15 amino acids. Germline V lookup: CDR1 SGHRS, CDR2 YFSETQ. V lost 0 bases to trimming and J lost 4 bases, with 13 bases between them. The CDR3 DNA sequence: TGCGCCAGCAGCTTGGGAGCCGTCCAGGGCTATGGCTACACCTTC. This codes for CASSLGAVQGYGYTF.

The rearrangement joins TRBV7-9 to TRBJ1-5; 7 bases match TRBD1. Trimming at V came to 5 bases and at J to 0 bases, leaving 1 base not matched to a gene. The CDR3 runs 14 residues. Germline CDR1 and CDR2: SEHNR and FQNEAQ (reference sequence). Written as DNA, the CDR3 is TGTGCCAGCAGCGGGGACAGTAGCAATCAGCCCCAGCATTTT. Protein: CASSGDSSNQPQHF.

The CDR3 region has the DNA TGTGCCATCGCAGGGGGTAATGGCGGAACTGAAGCTTTCTTT. Residues: CAIAGGNGGTEAFF. The rearrangement uses TRBV10-3 and TRBJ1-1; 7 bases are a match to TRBD1. CDR1 and CDR2 from the germline V gene are ENHRY and SYGVKD. The CDR3 spans 14 residues. The J segment lost 5 bases and the V segment lost 8 bases, leaving 11 bases of the junction unmatched.

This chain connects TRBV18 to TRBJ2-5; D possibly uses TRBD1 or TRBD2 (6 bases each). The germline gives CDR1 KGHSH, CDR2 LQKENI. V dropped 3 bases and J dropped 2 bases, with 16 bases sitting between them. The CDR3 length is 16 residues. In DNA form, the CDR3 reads TGTGCCAGCTCACCCCAGCTTGGAGGGGGGCAAGAGACCCAGTACTTC. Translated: CASSPQLGGGQETQYF.

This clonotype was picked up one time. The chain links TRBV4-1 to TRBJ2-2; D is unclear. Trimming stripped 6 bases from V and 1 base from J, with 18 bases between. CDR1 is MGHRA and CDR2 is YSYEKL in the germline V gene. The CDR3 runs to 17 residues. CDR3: CASSRDSDNQNTGELFF. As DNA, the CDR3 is TGCGCCAGCAGTCGAGATTCAGACAACCAGAACACCGGGGAGCTGTTTTTT.

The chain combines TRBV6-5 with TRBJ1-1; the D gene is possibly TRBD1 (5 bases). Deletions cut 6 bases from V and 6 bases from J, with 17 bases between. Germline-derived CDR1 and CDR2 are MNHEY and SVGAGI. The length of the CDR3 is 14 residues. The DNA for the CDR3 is TGTGCCAGCAGCCTGCAGGGTGTCTTCCCTGAAGCTTTCTTT. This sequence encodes CASSLQGVFPEAFF.

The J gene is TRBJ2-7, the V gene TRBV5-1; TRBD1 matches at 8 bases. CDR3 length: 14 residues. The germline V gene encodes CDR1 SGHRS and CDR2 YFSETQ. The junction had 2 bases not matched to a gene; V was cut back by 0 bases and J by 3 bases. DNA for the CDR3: TGCGCCAGCAGCTTGGGCAGGGGGCTCTACGAGCAGTACTTC. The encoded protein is CASSLGRGLYEQYF.

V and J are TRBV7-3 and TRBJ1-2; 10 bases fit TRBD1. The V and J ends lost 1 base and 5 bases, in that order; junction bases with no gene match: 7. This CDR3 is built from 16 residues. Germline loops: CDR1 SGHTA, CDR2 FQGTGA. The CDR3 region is CASSLMAPGQGYGYTF. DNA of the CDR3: TGTGCCAGCAGCTTAATGGCCCCGGGACAGGGGTATGGCTACACCTTC.

The CDR3: CASTPRGFSYNSPLHF. The CDR3 DNA sequence: TGTGCCAGTACCCCAAGGGGTTTCTCGTATAATTCACCCCTCCACTTT. This chain joins TRBV19 and TRBJ1-6, with D possibly TRBD1 on 5 matching bases. From germline, CDR1 is LNHDA and CDR2 SQIVND (reference sequence). Trimming took off 7 bases at V and 4 bases at J, with 17 bases between the two ends. The CDR3 loop spans 16 amino acids.